The 6 T cell receptor beta chains below were found in one sample sequenced in a study of control samples from healthy donors and cancer patients. TCRdb keeps only in-frame clones here, not all; method: immunoSEQ multiplex PCR. The sample shows 90,000 to 150,000 clones, about 91% of them seen only once. The sample was blood. The source is a man in his forties in good health.

This clone was recorded only once. The genes are TRBV7-9 and TRBJ1-4; 9 bases map to TRBD1. The trim removed 6 bases at V and 8 bases at J, leaving 10 bases unmatched. The CDR3 covers 15 residues. From germline, CDR1 is SEHNR and CDR2 FQNEAQ (reference sequence). Here the CDR3 DNA reads TGTGCCAGCAGTCCGAGGGGGGACAGGGACGAAAAACTGTTTTTT. It specifies CASSPRGDRDEKLFF.

The J gene is TRBJ2-7, the V gene TRBV4-1; D may correspond to TRBD1 or TRBD2 (5 bases each). The V end lost 4 bases, the J end lost 6 bases, and 25 bases lay between the germline ends. Germline V gives CDR1 MGHRA, CDR2 YSYEKL. CDR3 length equals 17 residues. DNA of the CDR3: TGCGCCAGCAGCCCTGGGAAATGGGACGCAAGAACGGGCGAGCAGTACTTC. Translated, it gives CASSPGKWDARTGEQYF.

This chain links TRBV19 with TRBJ1-2; 7 bases are a match to TRBD1. Per the germline V gene, CDR1 is LNHDA and CDR2 is SQIVND (reference sequence). There are 14 residues in the CDR3. V lost 5 bases to trimming and J lost 4 bases; unmatched junction nucleotides: 7. CDR3 nucleotide sequence: TGTGCCAGTAGTTCACAGGGGAAATCCTATGGCTACACCTTC. This sequence encodes CASSSQGKSYGYTF.

The genes are TRBV6-5 and TRBJ1-1; tentative D call: TRBD1 (5 bases). The V gene lost 6 bases and the J gene lost 2 bases, with 10 bases spanning the gap. The length of the CDR3 is 13 residues. The germline V gene encodes CDR1 MNHEY and CDR2 SVGAGI. In DNA, the CDR3 is TGTGCCAGCAGGGCGACAGCAAACACTGAAGCTTTCTTT. Encoded protein: CASRATANTEAFF.

The chain has TRBV7-6 and TRBJ2-2; 12 bases align to TRBD2. The CDR3 spans 16 residues. The J segment lost 4 bases and the V segment lost 2 bases, leaving 2 bases of the junction unmatched. The V gene's germline CDR1 is SGHVS and CDR2 FNYEAQ. For the CDR3, the DNA is TGTGCCAGCAGCTTACTAGCGGGGGGGAGCACCGGGGAGCTGTTTTTT. Translating gives CASSLLAGGSTGELFF. Complete variable domain (other parts from reference TRBV7-6 and TRBJ2-2): GAGVSQSPRYKVTKRGQDVALRCDPISGHVSLYWYRQALGQGPEFLTYFNYEAQQDKSGLPNDRFSAERPEGSISTLTIQRTEQRDSAMYRCASSLLAGGSTGELFFGEGSRLTVL.

This rearrangement joins TRBV7-9 to TRBJ2-7, with 9 bases that match TRBD1. The V segment lost 1 base and the J segment 2 bases; nucleotides outside the gene matches: 6. This CDR3 is 16 amino acids long. Germline CDR1 is SEHNR and CDR2 is FQNEAQ (reference sequence). The CDR3 sequence: CASSLDPWTGAYEQYF. In DNA, the CDR3 is TGTGCCAGCAGCTTAGACCCATGGACAGGGGCCTACGAGCAGTACTTC.